The 20 T cell receptor beta chains given below trace back to one sample, sequenced in a study of monozygotic twins with inflammatory bowel disease. TCRdb reprocessed the 5' RACE reads, with one entry per CDR3 protein and no DNA. In all, the sample yields a few hundred thousand distinct CDR3 sequences. The sample taken for sequencing was blood. The receptors stem from a human donor with ulcerative colitis or Crohn's disease, or a healthy co-twin of an affected twin (not recorded which).

CDR3 sequence reads: CSARALGLRSDTQYF. This rearrangement joins TRBV20-1 to TRBJ2-3; TCRdb calls TRBD2, which cannot be checked without DNA. This CDR3 has 15 amino acids. CDR1 DFQATT and CDR2 SNEGSKA come from the germline V gene (reference sequence).

J is TRBJ2-7 and V is TRBV5-4; the D call of TRBD1 rests on TCRdb alone, since no DNA is present to check it. CDR3 length: 12 amino acids. Looked up from germline, CDR1 is SGHNT and CDR2 is YYREEE (reference sequence). CDR3 protein: CASSEFGGGQYF.

The rearrangement joins TRBV18 to TRBJ2-1. The CDR3 is made up of 15 amino acids. In germline, CDR1 is KGHSH, CDR2 LQKENI. This CDR3 is CASSPELQAYNEQFF.

The V gene is TRBV6-6, the J gene TRBJ1-2; the TCRdb call, TRBD1, lacks DNA for checking. The CDR3 sequence is 13 residues long. In germline, CDR1 is MNHNY, CDR2 SVGAGI (reference sequence). The CDR3 sequence is CASRLTPRAGYTF.

The chain joins TRBV2 to TRBJ2-1; the D call from TCRdb, TRBD2, cannot be confirmed without DNA. This CDR3 contains 13 residues. The germline gives CDR1 SNHLY, CDR2 FYNNEI. CDR3 region: CASSVEAYNEQFF.

The rearrangement uses TRBV19 and TRBJ2-7; TCRdb outputs TRBD2, but without DNA this stays unchecked. Per the germline V gene, CDR1 is LNHDA and CDR2 is SQIVND (reference sequence). The CDR3 sequence is 14 residues long. The CDR3 is CASSIGLANDEQYF.

The chain couples TRBV6-2 or TRBV6-3 to TRBJ2-4; the D gene TCRdb calls, TRBD2, cannot be checked with no DNA. The CDR3 sequence is 21 residues long. Per the germline V gene, CDR1 is MNHEY and CDR2 is SVGEGT. CDR3 sequence: CASRRTSASAEVIPTKNIQYF.

The chain has TRBV18 and TRBJ2-1; TCRdb selects TRBD2, and the lack of DNA leaves this call unchecked. Germline values: CDR1 KGHSH, CDR2 LQKENI. The CDR3 is made up of 15 amino acids. The CDR3 spells CASSLRGGRAHEQFF. Full variable domain (missing parts from reference TRBV18 and TRBJ2-1): NAGVMQNPRHLVRRRGQEARLRCSPMKGHSHVYWYRQLPEEGLKFMVYLQKENIIDESGMPKERFSAEFPKEGPSILRIQQVVRGDSAAYFCASSLRGGRAHEQFFGPGTRLTVL.

The J gene is TRBJ1-2, the V gene TRBV30; TCRdb reports TRBD1, a call that lacks DNA to check it against. This CDR3 region has 13 residues. From germline, CDR1 is GTSNPN and CDR2 SVGIG (reference sequence). The CDR3 here is CAWSVGTHSVYTF.

The V gene is TRBV15, the J gene TRBJ2-7; with no DNA, the TCRdb D assignment of TRBD1 cannot be verified. This CDR3 comprises 14 residues. Germline V gives CDR1 LNHNV, CDR2 YYDKDF (reference sequence). The CDR3 spells CATSRDRGTNEQYF. Together with reference TRBV15 and TRBJ2-7, the CDR3 gives the full variable domain: DAMVIQNPRYQVTQFGKPVTLSCSQTLNHNVMYWYQQKSSQAPKLLFHYYDKDFNNEADTPDNFQSRRPNTSFCFLDIRSPGLGDTAMYLCATSRDRGTNEQYFGPGTRLTVT.

This chain joins TRBV12-3 or TRBV12-4 and TRBJ2-7; the TRBD1 assignment by TCRdb is unverifiable without DNA. This CDR3 comprises 14 residues. The CDR3 protein is CASSSWDGQYEQYF.

This sequence joins TRBV5-1 and TRBJ2-5. The CDR3 runs 12 residues. Germline CDR1 and CDR2: SGHRS and YFSETQ. CDR3 sequence: CASSLPSETQYF.

V usage is TRBV4-3 and J usage is TRBJ2-7; the TCRdb D gene call, TRBD1, has no DNA to confirm it. The CDR3 runs to 15 residues. Germline loops: CDR1 LGHNA, CDR2 YSLEER. CDR3 region: CASSLKQGSSYEQYF.

The V gene is TRBV29-1, the J gene TRBJ1-1. CDR3 length: 12 amino acids. Germline CDR1 is SQVTM and CDR2 is ANQGSEA. This chain's CDR3 is CSVVEANTEAFF.

The rearrangement uses TRBV4-2 and TRBJ2-7. Germline V gene sequence: CDR1 LGHNA, CDR2 YNFKEQ. The CDR3 runs 15 residues. The CDR3 is CASSQDRLSRDEQYF.

The rearrangement uses TRBV5-1 and TRBJ1-4; there is no DNA to check the TCRdb D call of TRBD1. CDR3 length: 14 residues. CDR1 is SGHRS and CDR2 is YFSETQ in the germline V gene. CDR3 protein: CASSTTGQREKLFF.

The chain links TRBV10-3 to TRBJ1-2. This CDR3 contains 14 residues. The germline V gene has CDR1 ENHRY and CDR2 SYGVKD. CDR3 sequence: CAISGAQANYGYTF.

This chain uses TRBV7-9 with TRBJ2-6. The germline V gene encodes CDR1 SEHNR and CDR2 FQNEAQ (reference sequence). This CDR3 is 16 amino acids long. The CDR3: CASSPRSISGANVLTF.

The V gene is TRBV12-3 or TRBV12-4, the J gene TRBJ2-5; as DNA is missing, the TRBD1 call by TCRdb cannot be tested. The CDR3 runs 14 residues. CDR3 loop: CASSLGQGQETQYF.

This sequence joins TRBV6-2 or TRBV6-3 and TRBJ1-6; TCRdb outputs TRBD1, but without DNA this stays unchecked. In germline, CDR1 is MNHEY, CDR2 SVGEGT. This CDR3 is 14 amino acids long. CDR3 region: CASSYSGGGSPLHF.